This T cell receptor beta chain was profiled in a study of blood T cell repertoires in COVID-19. Study-level information: T cells, B-cell-depleted T cells, or PBMCs provided the cDNA or gDNA that served as material.

Original handling: Nucleated cell counts were estimated from reference gene primer amplification. The data were produced by immunoSEQ multiplex PCR, yet TCRdb's version contains in-frame clones alone and is incomplete. The V and J calls and clone size come from that table; D and trimming were worked out from the DNA. This sample has tens of thousands of clones, with 84% found just once. This CDR3 region has 14 residues. Germline assignment: CDR1 SGDLS and CDR2 YYNGEE. Between the trimmed V and J ends, which lost 3 bases and 7 bases, there was a span of 14 bases. The sequence was obtained from a man aged 70-80 years with acute or convalescent COVID-19. What was sequenced was peripheral blood. This rearrangement joins TRBV9 to TRBJ1-3; possible D gene TRBD1, 5 bases. The CDR3 DNA follows: TGTGCCAGCAGCGGACTAGGGACGGACAACACCATATATTTT. Protein product: CASSGLGTDNTIYF.